These 17 T cell receptor beta chains came from one sample sequenced in a study of blood T cell repertoires in COVID-19. Only in-frame clones appear in the TCRdb table, and some are missing; sequencing was by immunoSEQ multiplex PCR. In the table there are approximately 170,000 clones, 82% of which are singletons. Sequenced input: peripheral blood. These receptor sequences come from a woman at least 80 years old with active or convalescent COVID-19.

This chain uses TRBV28 with TRBJ2-7; the D is unclear. The CDR3 totals 11 residues. Trimming stripped 3 bases from V and 7 bases from J, with 7 bases between. Germline V gene data show CDR1 as MDHEN and CDR2 as SYDVKM. The CDR3 coding sequence is TGTGCCAGCAGTTTCAGGCTAGAGCAGTACTTC. Translation: CASSFRLEQYF. Full variable domain (rest looked up from reference TRBV28 and TRBJ2-7): DVKVTQSSRYLVKRTGEKVFLECVQDMDHENMFWYRQDPGLGLRLIYFSYDVKMKEKGDIPEGYSVSREKKERFSLILESASTNQTSMYLCASSFRLEQYFGPGTRLTVT.

This clone was detected a few times. V usage is TRBV19 and J usage is TRBJ1-1; TRBD1 aligns across 8 bases. Germline lookup yields CDR1 LNHDA and CDR2 SQIVND (reference sequence). The CDR3 runs 15 residues. The junction had 10 bases not matched to a gene; V was cut back by 8 bases and J by 2 bases. For the CDR3, the DNA is TGTGCCAGTGAGCACGGGACAGGAGTAAACACTGAAGCTTTCTTT. This codes for CASEHGTGVNTEAFF.

The chain uses TRBV18 and TRBJ2-1; D unresolved. V lost 2 bases and J 4 bases, leaving 6 bases between the germline ends. The CDR3 sequence is 13 residues long. Germline assignment: CDR1 KGHSH and CDR2 LQKENI. The CDR3 sequence is CASSPGQYNEQFF. The CDR3 coding sequence is TGTGCCAGCTCACCAGGCCAGTACAATGAGCAGTTCTTC.

Turning to this clone: In the same sample, other DNA sequences code for this CDR3. This rearrangement joins TRBV10-1 to TRBJ1-1, with TRBD1 identical over 9 bases. The CDR3 length is 13 residues. CDR1 is WNHNN, CDR2 SYGVQD, per germline (reference sequence). Trimming at V came to 5 bases and at J to 5 bases, leaving 3 bases not matched to a gene. CDR3 nucleotides: TGCGCCAGCAGTCTGACAGGGGGGACTGAAGCTTTCTTT. It is translated as CASSLTGGTEAFF.

This chain joins TRBV5-1 and TRBJ1-6; D possibly corresponds to TRBD1 (5 bases). From germline, CDR1 is SGHRS and CDR2 YFSETQ. The CDR3 spans 16 residues. V lost 2 bases, J lost 4 bases, and 13 bases lay in between. Here the CDR3 reads CASSFQGQEYNSPLHF. DNA for the CDR3: TGCGCCAGCAGCTTTCAAGGACAAGAATATAATTCACCCCTCCACTTT.

The chain carries TRBV5-6 and TRBJ1-6; TRBD1 matches 8 bases. Germline loops: CDR1 SGHDT, CDR2 YYEEEE. Losses at the gene ends were 1 base for V and 8 bases for J; bases not matched to a gene: 11. CDR3 size: 17 residues. The CDR3 region is CASSLKGGEQGDSPLHF. CDR3 nucleotide sequence: TGTGCCAGCAGCTTGAAAGGTGGCGAACAGGGGGATTCACCCCTCCACTTT.

The genes are TRBV12-3 or TRBV12-4 and TRBJ1-3; D perhaps matches TRBD1 (5 bases). The ends were cut back, 9 bases at V and 2 bases at J, with 8 bases in the middle. This CDR3 comprises 12 residues. CDR3 sequence reads: CASKTAGNTIYF. CDR3 bases: TGTGCCAGTAAGACAGCTGGAAACACCATATATTTT.

The chain is built from TRBV29-1 and TRBJ2-2; 11 bases match TRBD1. J was trimmed by 4 bases and V by 4 bases; bases with no gene match: 8. The CDR3 is made up of 16 amino acids. Per the germline V gene, CDR1 is SQVTM and CDR2 is ANQGSEA. In nucleotides, the CDR3 is TGCAGCGTTGCCCTATCCGGGACAGGGGGCACCGGGGAGCTGTTTTTT. It yields the protein CSVALSGTGGTGELFF.

This clone was recorded once. The chain has TRBV28 and TRBJ2-7; 8 positions match TRBD1. The germline CDR1 and CDR2 sequences are MDHEN and SYDVKM. Trimming took 5 bases from V and 7 from J; bases not matched to a gene: 7. There are 13 residues in the CDR3. The CDR3 loop is CASSPRTGTEQYF. The CDR3 coding sequence is TGTGCCAGCAGTCCCCGGACAGGGACTGAGCAGTACTTC.

V and J are TRBV27 and TRBJ2-7; a possible D gene is TRBD1 (5 bases). Trimming left V 3 bases short and J 2 bases short, with 14 bases between. The CDR3 extends over 15 amino acids. CDR1 and CDR2 (germline): MNHEY, SMNVEV (reference sequence). The CDR3 region has the DNA TGTGCCAGCAGTTTGAAGGGGTCCCCAACCTACGAGCAGTACTTC. Translated, it gives CASSLKGSPTYEQYF.

V gene TRBV18 combines with J gene TRBJ2-1; 7 bases line up with TRBD2. CDR1 is KGHSH and CDR2 is LQKENI in the germline V gene. Trimming took 6 bases from V and 13 from J; bases not matched to a gene: 18. This CDR3 has 15 amino acids. The CDR3 region has the DNA TGTGCCAGCTCCGTAACTCCTGCCGCTGGGGGGGATCAGTTCTTC. It is translated as CASSVTPAAGGDQFF.

This chain uses TRBV7-9 with TRBJ2-1, with TRBD2 identical over 7 bases. The germline V gene encodes CDR1 SEHNR and CDR2 FQNEAQ (reference sequence). CDR3 length equals 13 residues. V lost 3 bases to trimming and J lost 10 bases; unmatched junction nucleotides: 6. As DNA, the CDR3 is TGTGCCAGCAGCTTTAACGGGAGGTTAGAGCAGTTCTTC. It codes for CASSFNGRLEQFF.

The CDR3 nucleotides are TGTGCCAGCAGCTTGCAGGGCCCCAATCAGCCCCAGCATTTT. It specifies CASSLQGPNQPQHF. The chain combines TRBV5-4 with TRBJ1-5; weak D call: TRBD1 (5 bases). The CDR3 is 14 residues long. Germline-derived CDR1 and CDR2 are SGHNT and YYREEE (reference sequence). Trimming stripped 1 base from V and 3 bases from J, with 8 bases between. Filled out from reference TRBV5-4 and TRBJ1-5, the complete variable domain reads ETGVTQSPTHLIKTRGQQVTLRCSSQSGHNTVSWYQQALGQGPQFIFQYYREEENGRGNFPPRFSGLQFPNYSSELNVNALELDDSALYLCASSLQGPNQPQHFGDGTRLSIL.

CDR3 nucleotides: TGTGCCAGCAGTGGGACAGGGGGAAAGGACACTGAAGCTTTCTTT. Its protein is CASSGTGGKDTEAFF. This sequence joins TRBV2 and TRBJ1-1, with 10 bases fitting TRBD1. V lost 4 bases and J lost 3; bases outside the gene matches: 5. This CDR3 has 15 residues. Germline CDR1 is SNHLY and CDR2 is FYNNEI.

This rearrangement joins TRBV19 to TRBJ2-7; maybe TRBD1 (5 bases). Germline loops: CDR1 LNHDA, CDR2 SQIVND (reference sequence). Trimming pared 7 bases from V and 7 bases from J, leaving 14 bases between. The CDR3 has 12 residues. The DNA of the CDR3 is TGTGCCAGTACTGGGCCAGGGTGGGAGCAGTACTTC. It specifies CASTGPGWEQYF.

The J gene is TRBJ2-7, the V gene TRBV25-1; 7 bases fit TRBD2. The CDR3 consists of 13 residues. Per germline, CDR1 MGHDK and CDR2 SYGVNS. Unmatched junction bases numbered 5, after V lost 2 bases and J lost 7 bases. As DNA, the CDR3 is TGTGCCAGCAGTGAAGCGGGAGTCGGGGAGCAGTACTTC. Translated, it gives CASSEAGVGEQYF.

The rearrangement joins TRBV18 to TRBJ2-1, with D possibly matching TRBD1 (5 bases). V was clipped by 2 bases and J by 5 bases, with 10 bases between them. Germline CDR1 and CDR2: KGHSH and LQKENI. The CDR3 contains 14 residues. CDR3 loop: CASSPYAGNNEQFF. CDR3 DNA: TGTGCCAGCTCACCATATGCAGGGAACAATGAGCAGTTCTTC.